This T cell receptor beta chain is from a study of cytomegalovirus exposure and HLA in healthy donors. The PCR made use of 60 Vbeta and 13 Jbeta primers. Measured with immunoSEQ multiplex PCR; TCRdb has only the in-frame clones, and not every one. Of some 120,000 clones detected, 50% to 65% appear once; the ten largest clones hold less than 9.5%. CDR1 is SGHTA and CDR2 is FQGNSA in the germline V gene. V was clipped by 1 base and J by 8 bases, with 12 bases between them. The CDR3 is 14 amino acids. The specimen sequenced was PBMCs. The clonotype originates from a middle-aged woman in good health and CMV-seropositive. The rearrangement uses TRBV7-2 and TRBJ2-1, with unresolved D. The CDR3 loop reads CASSLGLDRDEQFF. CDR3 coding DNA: TGTGCCAGCAGCTTAGGGCTAGATCGGGATGAGCAGTTCTTC.